This T cell receptor (beta chain) was recovered during a study of blood T cells in healthy people across ages. Study summary: Roughly one uniquely barcoded beta molecule per two T cells was captured.

Findings and caveats of the study: PBMCs that were unsorted prevented a conclusive naive versus antigen-experienced comparison. Donor CMV status was unknown, possibly confounding expanded clonotype changes.

Regarding this clonotype: The antigen is unknown.

The CDR3 is 15 residues long. Trimming shortened V by 5 bases and J by 4 bases, and 19 bases separated the two germline ends. Germline loops: CDR1 DFQATT, CDR2 SNEGSKA (reference sequence). The second PCR ran roughly 7 to 12 cycles with a sample-barcoded 5' primer and J-beta primers. TCRdb fed the 5' RACE reads into MiXCR, producing one record per CDR3 protein. There are some 1.4 million distinct CDR3 sequences in the sample; 40% to 50% occur only once, and roughly 7.9% lies in the top ten. Peripheral blood was drawn, roughly 10 milliliters per donor. This TCR was recovered from a young woman in good health. Sequenced input: blood. The gene calls are TRBV20-1 and TRBJ2-3; D is perhaps TRBD2 (6 bases). The CDR3 sequence: CSAHYREGGADTQYF. The CDR3 DNA reads TGCAGTGCTCATTACCGGGAAGGCGGGGCAGATACGCAGTATTTT.